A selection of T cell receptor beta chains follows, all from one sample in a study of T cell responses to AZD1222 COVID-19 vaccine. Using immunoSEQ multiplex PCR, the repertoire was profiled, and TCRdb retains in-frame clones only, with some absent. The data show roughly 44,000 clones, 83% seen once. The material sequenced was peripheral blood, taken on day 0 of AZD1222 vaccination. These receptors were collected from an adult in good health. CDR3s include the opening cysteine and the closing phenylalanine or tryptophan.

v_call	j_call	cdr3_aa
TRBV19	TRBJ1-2	CASRVPGQGAGGYTF
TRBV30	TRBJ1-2	CAWSGTTNYGYTF
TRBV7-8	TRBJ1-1	CASSLGVAAEAFF
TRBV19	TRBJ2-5	CASSSLRGETQYF
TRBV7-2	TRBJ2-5	CASSLAAQGVVETQYF
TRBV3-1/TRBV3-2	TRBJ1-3	CASSQSGEGGNTIYF
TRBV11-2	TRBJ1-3	CASSLQGPSGNTIYF
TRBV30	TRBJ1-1	CAWVRWNTEAFF
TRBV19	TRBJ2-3	CASSIPAGGVDTQYF
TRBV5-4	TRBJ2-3	CASSESTDTQYF
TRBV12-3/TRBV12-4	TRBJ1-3	CASSRTQGNTIYF
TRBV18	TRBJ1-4	CASSPPVTDDYFEKLFF
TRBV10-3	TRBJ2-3	CAISVRADTQYF
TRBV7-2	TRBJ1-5	CASSSDRAYQPQHF
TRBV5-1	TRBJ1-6	CASSQNLGGSNSPLHF
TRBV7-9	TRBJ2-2	CASSSTSGTGNTGELFF
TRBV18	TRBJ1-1	CASSHTDGNTEAFF
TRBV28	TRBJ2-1	CASSQDRFEIGSYNEQFF
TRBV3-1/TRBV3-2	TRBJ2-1	CASSQDWTNNEQFF
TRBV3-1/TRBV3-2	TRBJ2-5	CASSRAGGKETQYF
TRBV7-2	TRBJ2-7	CASSFDSRLAAYEQYF
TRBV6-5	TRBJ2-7	CASSRGDSGSYEQYF
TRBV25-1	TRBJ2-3	CASSRSRGLTDTQYF
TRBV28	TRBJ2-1	CASSFLSGYNEQFF
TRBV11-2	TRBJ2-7	CASSRGQNTYEQYF
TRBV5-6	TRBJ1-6	CASTQGGTGYNSPLHF
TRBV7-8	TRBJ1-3	CASSSGAAGNTIYF
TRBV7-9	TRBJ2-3	CASSYPAFTSAGTDTQYF
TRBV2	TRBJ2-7	CASSEEGYEQYF
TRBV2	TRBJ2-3	CASSGGGGVGTDTQYF
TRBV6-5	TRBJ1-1	CASTRTLNTEAFF
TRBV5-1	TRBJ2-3	CASSSTLAGGGDTQYF
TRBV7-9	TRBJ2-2	CASSYEISGGPDTGELFF
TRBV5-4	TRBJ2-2	CASSSRREAGSTGELFF
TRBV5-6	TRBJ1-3	CASRDSSGNTIYF
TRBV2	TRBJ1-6	CASSVGDTHNSPLHF
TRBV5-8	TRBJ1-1	CASSFGAVYTEAFF
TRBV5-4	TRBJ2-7	CASSVTGAYEQYF
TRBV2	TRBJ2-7	CASSEQGRGTYEQYF
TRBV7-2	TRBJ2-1	CASSSTVAARSYNEQFF
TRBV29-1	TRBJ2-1	CSVEGPPEGNEQFF
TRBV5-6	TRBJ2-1	CASSGLAGPYNEQFF
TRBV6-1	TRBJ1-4	CASSEGGGLNEKLFF
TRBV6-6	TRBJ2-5	CASRTGSETQYF
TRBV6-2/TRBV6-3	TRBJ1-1	CASSSVNTEAFF
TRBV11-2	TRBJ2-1	CASSSETSGSQFF
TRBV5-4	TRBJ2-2	CASSFQGAGELFF
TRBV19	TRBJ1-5	CASSIDQTGGLGQPQHF
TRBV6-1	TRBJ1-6	CASSPDFSPLHF
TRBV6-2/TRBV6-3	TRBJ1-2	CASSLLTGGKDGYTF
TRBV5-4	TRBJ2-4	CASSNGEANIQYF
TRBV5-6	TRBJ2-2	CASSKDADGELFF
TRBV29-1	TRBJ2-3	CSVDRLAGAFFTDTQYF
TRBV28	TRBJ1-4	CASSYERIGGKLFF
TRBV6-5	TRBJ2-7	CASSYSRGPGEQYF
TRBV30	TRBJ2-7	CAWRPKRAGQSHEQYF
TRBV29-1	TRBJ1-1	CSVGAFEAFF
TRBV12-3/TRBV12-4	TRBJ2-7	CASSRSSYEQYF
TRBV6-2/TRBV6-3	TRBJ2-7	CASSYLGTLPEQYF